Following are 4 T cell receptor beta chains from one sample sequenced in a study of blood T cell repertoires in COVID-19. Sequenced by immunoSEQ multiplex PCR; TCRdb stores in-frame clones only, minus some. The data contain about 480,000 clones, roughly nine tenths of them seen just once; the ten biggest clones take up roughly 8%. The material sequenced was PBMCs or T cells enriched from blood (not recorded which). These receptors originate from a woman in her sixties or seventies who had recovered from COVID-19.

The rearrangement joins TRBV5-1 to TRBJ2-2, with D possibly matching TRBD2 (5 bases). The V end lost 2 bases, the J end lost 5 bases, and 13 bases lay between the germline ends. The germline CDR1 and CDR2 sequences are SGHRS and YFSETQ. The CDR3 spans 15 residues. This chain's CDR3 is CASSFFGLVTGELFF. The CDR3 nucleotides read TGCGCCAGCAGCTTTTTCGGACTGGTGACCGGGGAGCTGTTTTTT.

This clone was observed once. The chain employs TRBV24-1 and TRBJ1-2, with no clear D. The CDR3 is 13 residues long. Trimming cost V 4 bases and J 8 bases, with 13 bases left between them. CDR1 KGHDR and CDR2 SFDVKD come from the germline V gene. CDR3: CATSDPYFAGYTF. The CDR3 coding sequence is TGTGCCACCAGTGACCCCTACTTTGCAGGCTACACCTTC.

As to this clone: Sequence at one end of the junction differs from germline and may be a read error. V gene TRBV2 combines with J gene TRBJ1-1; 7 bases fit TRBD1. This CDR3 is 16 amino acids long. CDR1 and CDR2 from the germline V gene are SNHLY and FYNNEI. The CDR3 sequence is CASSEAGGQRGSEAFF. DNA for the CDR3: TGTGCCAGCAGTGAAGCTGGGGGACAGCGCGGATCTGAGGCTTTCTTT.

This clone was seen once. The chain combines TRBV4-2 with TRBJ1-1, with D tentatively TRBD1 (6 bases). This CDR3 comprises 15 residues. Germline CDR1 and CDR2: LGHNA and YNFKEQ. V was trimmed by 1 base and J by 4 bases, leaving 13 bases between them. This CDR3 reads CASSQVQGTFTEAFF. In nucleotides, the CDR3 is TGTGCCAGCAGCCAAGTTCAGGGGACCTTCACTGAAGCTTTCTTT.